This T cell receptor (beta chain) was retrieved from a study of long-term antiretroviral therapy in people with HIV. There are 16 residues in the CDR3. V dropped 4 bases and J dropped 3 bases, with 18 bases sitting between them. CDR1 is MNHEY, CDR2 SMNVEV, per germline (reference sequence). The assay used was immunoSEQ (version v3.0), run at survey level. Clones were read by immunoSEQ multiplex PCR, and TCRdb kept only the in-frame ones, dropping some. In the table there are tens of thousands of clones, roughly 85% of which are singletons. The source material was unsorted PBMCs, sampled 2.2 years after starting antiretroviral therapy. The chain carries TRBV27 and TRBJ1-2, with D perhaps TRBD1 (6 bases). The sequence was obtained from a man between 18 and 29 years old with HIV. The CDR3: CASSSAGQYGDYGYTF. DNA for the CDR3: TGTGCCAGCAGTTCCGCTGGACAGTATGGAGACTATGGCTACACCTTC.